These 30 T cell receptor beta chains came from one sample sequenced in a study of shared clonotypes between healthy human individuals. The method was immunoSEQ multiplex PCR; TCRdb's version includes in-frame clones alone and lacks a portion of them. The table shows 450,000 to 500,000 clones, with roughly 80% occurring only once. Sequenced material: PBMCs. These receptors all come from a woman aged 40 to 50 in good health. Some clones in this sample may be carry-over from other donors' samples.

V and J are TRBV7-9 and TRBJ2-3; 7 bases are a match to TRBD1. The J segment lost 2 bases and the V segment lost 3 bases, leaving 5 bases of the junction unmatched. There are 15 residues in the CDR3. Per the germline V gene, CDR1 is SEHNR and CDR2 is FQNEAQ (reference sequence). The CDR3 DNA sequence: TGTGCCAGCAGCTTGAACAGGGGACCCACAGATACGCAGTATTTT. Translation: CASSLNRGPTDTQYF.

The J gene is TRBJ2-5, the V gene TRBV7-9; TRBD2 agrees at 11 bases. This CDR3 region has 16 residues. Germline V gives CDR1 SEHNR, CDR2 FQNEAQ (reference sequence). With 5 bases clipped from V and 5 bases from J, the junction kept 10 bases outside the gene matches. The CDR3 here is CASSPSLAGAWETQYF. CDR3 DNA: TGTGCCAGCAGCCCCTCACTAGCGGGAGCTTGGGAGACCCAGTACTTC.

The chain links TRBV7-9 to TRBJ2-7; 11 bases map to TRBD1. The CDR3 is 15 amino acids. Trimming took 4 bases from V and 3 from J; bases not matched to a gene: 5. Germline V gene lookup returns CDR1 SEHNR and CDR2 FQNEAQ (reference sequence). CDR3 coding DNA: TGTGCCAGCAGCTCACGGGACAGGGGGATCTACGAGCAGTACTTC. Encoded protein: CASSSRDRGIYEQYF.

With regard to this clone: This likely reflects a read error, since a far larger clone is one base away. This sequence joins TRBV5-1 and TRBJ2-2; 7 nucleotides align to TRBD2. The V gene's germline CDR1 is SGHRS and CDR2 YFSETQ. The V segment lost 4 bases and the J segment 5 bases; nucleotides outside the gene matches: 11. CDR3 length: 16 amino acids. The CDR3 reads CASSPRWAGDTGELFF. For the CDR3, the DNA is TGCGCCAGCAGCCCGCGTTGGGCGGGAGATACCGGGGAGCTGTTTTTT.

In this sample, this clone turned up once. This chain connects TRBV5-1 to TRBJ1-1; 8 bases are shared with TRBD1. Germline trimming cut 4 bases from V and 6 bases from J; bases unmatched to any gene: 17. This CDR3 comprises 17 residues. The V gene's germline CDR1 is SGHRS and CDR2 YFSETQ. CDR3 DNA: TGCGCCAGCAGCCTCGGCGACAGGGGATCTGTTGGGGCTGAAGCTTTCTTT. Protein product: CASSLGDRGSVGAEAFF. The whole variable domain, filled in from reference TRBV5-1 and TRBJ1-1, reads KAGVTQTPRYLIKTRGQQVTLSCSPISGHRSVSWYQQTPGQGLQFLFEYFSETQRNKGNFPGRFSGRQFSNSRSEMNVSTLELGDSALYLCASSLGDRGSVGAEAFFGQGTRLTVV.

Regarding this clone: Just one base apart from a much larger clone, this may be a read error. At the DNA level, this CDR3 is encoded by other sequences in the same sample as well. This chain links TRBV7-3 with TRBJ2-3, with 8 bases that match TRBD1. The CDR3 is 14 amino acids. Germline-derived CDR1 and CDR2 are SGHTA and FQGTGA. The CDR3 region has the DNA TGCGCCAGCAGCTTCCAGGGGGCATCCGATACGCAGTATTTT. This translates into CASSFQGASDTQYF.

With regard to this clone: Only one base separates this from a far larger clonotype, so it likely reflects a read error. The same CDR3 can be traced to other DNA sequences in this sample. This sequence joins TRBV10-2 and TRBJ2-7; perhaps D is TRBD1 or TRBD2 (5 bases each). V gave up 7 bases and J gave up 7 bases, with 14 bases separating them. Germline loops: CDR1 WSHSY, CDR2 SAAADI. The CDR3 sequence is 12 residues long. The CDR3 nucleotides are TGCGCCAGCACCGAGGGGTTGTATGAGCAGTACTTC. Translation: CASTEGLYEQYF.

As concerns this clone: A read error is likely here: a far larger clone is one base away. V gene TRBV11-3 combines with J gene TRBJ2-1; D is ambiguous. CDR1 is SGHNT and CDR2 is YENEEA in the germline V gene. Trimming removed 0 bases at V and 6 bases at J, with 12 bases between. This CDR3 is 15 amino acids long. The CDR3 DNA reads as TGTGCCAGCAGCTTAGAAGTGGGAAAGGGCAATGAGCAGTTCTTC. Translating it yields CASSLEVGKGNEQFF.

The J gene is TRBJ2-2, the V gene TRBV6-5; TRBD2 agrees at 12 bases. The trim removed 4 bases at V and 4 bases at J, leaving 4 bases unmatched. CDR1 and CDR2 (germline): MNHEY, SVGAGI. The CDR3 covers 16 residues. The CDR3 reads CASSSLAGGVTGELFF. In DNA form, the CDR3 reads TGTGCCAGCAGTTCCCTAGCGGGAGGGGTCACCGGGGAGCTGTTTTTT.

This clone was counted at least ten times. The same CDR3 can be traced to other DNA sequences in this sample. This sequence joins TRBV6-6 and TRBJ1-3; TRBD1 agrees at 9 bases. The length of the CDR3 is 16 residues. The germline CDR1 and CDR2 sequences are MNHNY and SVGAGI (reference sequence). Trimming cost V 4 bases and J 8 bases; bases outside gene matches: 12. The CDR3 spells CASSSHTGTGIHTIYF. CDR3 in DNA: TGTGCCAGCAGTTCCCACACCGGGACAGGGATCCACACCATATATTTT.

The V call is TRBV10-2, the J call TRBJ1-2, with D possibly TRBD1 on 6 matching bases. The CDR3 is 16 amino acids. V was cut by 5 bases and J by 4 bases, with 20 bases left in between. The germline CDR1 and CDR2 sequences are WSHSY and SAAADI. The DNA of the CDR3 is TGCGCCAGCAGTCCCGGGACACAGACTTTAGCCTATGGCTACACCTTC. Translation: CASSPGTQTLAYGYTF.

As for this clone: A single base is all that separates this from a far larger clone, so a read error is likely. The J gene is TRBJ2-1, the V gene TRBV7-3; 12 bases fit TRBD2. Per germline, CDR1 SGHTA and CDR2 FQGTGA. This CDR3 has 15 residues. CDR3 bases: TGTGCCGGCAGCCCGACTAGCGGGAGTGGAAATGAGCAGTTCTTC. Residues: CAGSPTSGSGNEQFF.

A word on this clone: This likely came from a read error, as a far larger clone is one base away. Additional DNA sequences in this sample encode the identical CDR3. The CDR3 sequence: CASSGGGLGEKLFF. In DNA form, the CDR3 reads TGTGCCAGCAGTGGAGGGGGGCTGGGGGAAAAACTGTTTTTT. The V and J genes are TRBV28 and TRBJ1-4; possibly TRBD1 for D (6 bases). V shed 5 bases and J shed 8 bases, with 15 bases lying between them. Per germline, CDR1 MDHEN and CDR2 SYDVKM. This CDR3 region has 14 residues. Full variable domain (rest looked up from reference TRBV28 and TRBJ1-4): DVKVTQSSRYLVKRTGEKVFLECVQDMDHENMFWYRQDPGLGLRLIYFSYDVKMKEKGDIPEGYSVSREKKERFSLILESASTNQTSMYLCASSGGGLGEKLFFGSGTQLSVL.

This chain links TRBV23-1 with TRBJ2-2; 13 nucleotides match TRBD2. TRBV23-1 belongs to the ORF category, with a function that is uncertain. The trim removed 6 bases at V and 5 bases at J, leaving 12 bases unmatched. This CDR3 has 18 residues. DNA for the CDR3: TGCGCCAGCAGATCCCCAGGACTAGCGGGAGTGGAGACCGGGGAGCTGTTTTTT. Translated, it gives CASRSPGLAGVETGELFF.

Concerning this clone: A far more abundant clone sits one base away, making this likely a read error. Other DNA sequences of this sample code for an identical CDR3. The rearrangement links TRBV28 to TRBJ1-2; D is uncertain. The CDR3 is 12 amino acids. The germline V gene has CDR1 MDHEN and CDR2 SYDVKM. CDR3 nucleotides: TGTGCCAGCAGTTTCGGGGTTGATGGCTACACTTTC. Translated: CASSFGVDGYTF.

The rearrangement uses TRBV27 and TRBJ1-5; D gene ambiguous. Germline V CDR1 and CDR2: MNHEY, SMNVEV (reference sequence). The CDR3 is made up of 9 amino acids. V was clipped by 8 bases and J by 9 bases, with 5 bases between them. The CDR3 DNA reads as TGTGCCAGCCACGGGCCCCAGCATTTT. Its translation: CASHGPQHF.

V usage is TRBV28 and J usage is TRBJ2-7; D gene uncertain. Germline lookup yields CDR1 MDHEN and CDR2 SYDVKM. The V and J ends lost 3 bases and 2 bases respectively, with 8 bases between them. CDR3 length: 13 residues. The CDR3 region is CASSLAVAYEQYF. DNA of the CDR3: TGTGCCAGCAGTTTGGCAGTCGCCTACGAGCAGTACTTC.

The chain carries TRBV15 and TRBJ2-3; TRBD1 matches 7 bases. The CDR3 is 15 amino acids. Germline CDR1 and CDR2: LNHNV and YYDKDF (reference sequence). The junction had 5 bases not matched to a gene; V was cut back by 3 bases and J by 2 bases. CDR3 sequence reads: CATSSDREATDTQYF. The CDR3 DNA reads as TGTGCCACCAGCAGCGACAGGGAAGCCACAGATACGCAGTATTTT.

Note on this clone: A far larger clone is only one base removed, so a read error is likely. The rearrangement links TRBV30 to TRBJ1-2, with D uncertain. V lost 4 bases, J lost 7 bases, and 16 bases lay in between. Germline CDR1 reads GTSNPN; CDR2 reads SVGIG (reference sequence). This CDR3 is 13 amino acids long. In DNA form, the CDR3 reads TGTGCCTGGATTCTTACCGCAACACTTGGCTACACCTTC. It translates to CAWILTATLGYTF.

This clone was picked up a small number of times. This chain links TRBV4-2 with TRBJ2-3; D is undetermined. V dropped 0 bases and J dropped 8 bases, with 9 bases sitting between them. This CDR3 contains 13 residues. CDR1 and CDR2 from the germline V gene are LGHNA and YNFKEQ. The CDR3 nucleotides are TGTGCCAGCAGCCAAGATTGGGGAACTACGCAGTATTTT. Residues: CASSQDWGTTQYF.

The V and J genes are TRBV5-8 and TRBJ2-1; D may be TRBD1 or TRBD2 (5 bases each). The CDR3 is made up of 13 amino acids. Trimming stripped 7 bases from V and 9 bases from J, with 17 bases between. In germline, CDR1 is SGHTS, CDR2 YDEGEE. The CDR3 DNA reads as TGTGCCAGCCCGAGGGGAGCTCTGACTGAGCAGTTCTTC. It encodes CASPRGALTEQFF.

This clone appeared once. The rearrangement uses TRBV9 and TRBJ2-2, with 10 bases that match TRBD2. V lost 4 bases to trimming and J lost 7 bases; unmatched junction nucleotides: 16. CDR1 and CDR2 from the germline V gene are SGDLS and YYNGEE. The CDR3 is 18 residues long. The CDR3 loop is CASSLLGASGSLGGELFF. The CDR3 DNA sequence: TGTGCCAGCAGCTTACTTGGGGCTAGCGGGAGTTTGGGCGGGGAGCTGTTTTTT. Supplemented by reference TRBV9 and TRBJ2-2, the full variable domain reads DSGVTQTPKHLITATGQRVTLRCSPRSGDLSVYWYQQSLDQGLQFLIQYYNGEERAKGNILERFSAQQFPDLHSELNLSSLELGDSALYFCASSLLGASGSLGGELFFGEGSRLTVL.

In the case of this clone: A much larger clone sits a single nucleotide away, making a read error possible. CDR3 protein: CASSSNGRTRYTQYF. DNA of the CDR3: TGTGCCAGCAGTTCTAACGGGAGGACCCGTTATACGCAGTATTTT. The chain carries TRBV7-2 and TRBJ2-3, with 7 bases aligning to TRBD2. V was clipped by 6 bases and J by 7 bases; unmatched bases: 13. Germline loops: CDR1 SGHTA, CDR2 FQGNSA. The CDR3 length is 15 residues. The variable domain in full, completed from reference TRBV7-2 and TRBJ2-3, reads GAGVSQSPSNKVTEKGKDVELRCDPISGHTALYWYRQSLGQGLEFLIYFQGNSAPDKSGLPSDRFSAERTGGSVSTLTIQRTQQEDSAVYLCASSSNGRTRYTQYFGPGTRLTVL.

The CDR3 nucleotides are TGTGCCAGCAGGGGAGGTACAGGGGGCGGTCAGCCCCAGCATTTT. Translated, it gives CASRGGTGGGQPQHF. This chain links TRBV6-5 with TRBJ1-5, with 9 bases matching TRBD1. The J segment lost 6 bases and the V segment lost 6 bases, leaving 9 bases of the junction unmatched. Germline lookup yields CDR1 MNHEY and CDR2 SVGAGI. This CDR3 comprises 15 residues.

The table lists this clone with many counts. V and J are TRBV21-1 and TRBJ2-4; the D segment call TRBD2 is taken from the table without a DNA check. TRBV21-1 is a listed pseudogene. CDR3 length: 13 residues. This chain's CDR3 is CASGRGAKNIQYF. CDR3 bases: TGTGCCAGCGGCCGGGGGGCCAAAAACATTCAGTACTTC.

The CDR3: CASSLAPGLTSSYNEQFF. The CDR3 DNA sequence: TGTGCCAGCAGCTTAGCCCCGGGACTAACAAGCTCCTACAATGAGCAGTTCTTC. The chain recombines TRBV7-3 with TRBJ2-1, with TRBD2 identical over 7 bases. V shed 2 bases, J shed 0 bases, and the junction held 10 bases outside the gene matches. Looked up from germline, CDR1 is SGHTA and CDR2 is FQGTGA. The CDR3 is 18 amino acids.

This clone was recorded only once. This rearrangement joins TRBV10-3 to TRBJ1-4; no firm D call. Germline values: CDR1 ENHRY, CDR2 SYGVKD. The CDR3 totals 15 residues. Trimming cost V 0 bases and J 4 bases, with 9 bases left between them. The CDR3 loop is CAISESDRVNEKLFF. CDR3 in DNA: TGTGCCATCAGTGAGTCTGACCGAGTTAATGAAAAACTGTTTTTT.

The chain employs TRBV13 and TRBJ1-4; D ambiguous. Looked up from germline, CDR1 is PRHDT and CDR2 is FYEKMQ (reference sequence). Trimming left V 4 bases short and J 0 bases short, with 12 bases between. The CDR3 is 16 residues long. In DNA, the CDR3 is TGTGCCAGCAGCTCGACTTATTTGGCAACTAATGAAAAACTGTTTTTT. Translated, it gives CASSSTYLATNEKLFF.

In its sample, this clone was seen a few times. This chain connects TRBV7-9 to TRBJ2-1, with TRBD2 matching 9 bases. The J segment lost 7 bases and the V segment lost 5 bases, leaving 9 bases of the junction unmatched. Germline V lookup: CDR1 SEHNR, CDR2 FQNEAQ (reference sequence). This CDR3 comprises 15 residues. The CDR3 nucleotides read TGTGCCAGCAGCCAAGATAGCGGGAGTCATAATGAGCAGTTCTTC. Protein sequence: CASSQDSGSHNEQFF. Full variable domain (remainder filled in from reference TRBV7-9 and TRBJ2-1): DTGVSQNPRHKITKRGQNVTFRCDPISEHNRLYWYRQTLGQGPEFLTYFQNEAQLEKSRLLSDRFSAERPKGSFSTLEIQRTEQGDSAMYLCASSQDSGSHNEQFFGPGTRLTVL.

J is TRBJ2-7 and V is TRBV5-4; D unresolved. The CDR3 has 14 residues. Germline CDR1 and CDR2: SGHNT and YYREEE (reference sequence). V was cut by 4 bases and J by 1 base, with 12 bases left in between. Here the CDR3 DNA reads TGTGCCAGCAGCCTCCCGACGGAATCCTACGAGCAGTACTTC. It translates to CASSLPTESYEQYF.